This entry is about one T cell receptor beta chain. Its specificity is not known. The record originates from a study of cytomegalovirus exposure and HLA in healthy donors. General study findings and limits: Roughly uniform depth of sequencing across donors was assumed in presence/absence analyses.

Primers for the PCR totalled 60 Vbeta and 13 Jbeta. Data came from immunoSEQ multiplex PCR; TCRdb stores just in-frame clones and leaves some out. The sample lists fewer than 200,000 clones, roughly 79% occurring once. CDR3 size: 12 residues. Trimming stripped 7 bases from V and 4 bases from J, with 11 bases between. This clonotype originated in a woman aged 45-60 years in good health and CMV-seronegative. The rearrangement links TRBV5-3 to TRBJ2-5; D is unclear. TRBV5-3 counts as an open reading frame of uncertain function. The source material was PBMCs. The CDR3 reads CARVDTGETQYF. Written as DNA, the CDR3 is TGTGCCAGAGTAGACACTGGAGAGACCCAGTACTTC.